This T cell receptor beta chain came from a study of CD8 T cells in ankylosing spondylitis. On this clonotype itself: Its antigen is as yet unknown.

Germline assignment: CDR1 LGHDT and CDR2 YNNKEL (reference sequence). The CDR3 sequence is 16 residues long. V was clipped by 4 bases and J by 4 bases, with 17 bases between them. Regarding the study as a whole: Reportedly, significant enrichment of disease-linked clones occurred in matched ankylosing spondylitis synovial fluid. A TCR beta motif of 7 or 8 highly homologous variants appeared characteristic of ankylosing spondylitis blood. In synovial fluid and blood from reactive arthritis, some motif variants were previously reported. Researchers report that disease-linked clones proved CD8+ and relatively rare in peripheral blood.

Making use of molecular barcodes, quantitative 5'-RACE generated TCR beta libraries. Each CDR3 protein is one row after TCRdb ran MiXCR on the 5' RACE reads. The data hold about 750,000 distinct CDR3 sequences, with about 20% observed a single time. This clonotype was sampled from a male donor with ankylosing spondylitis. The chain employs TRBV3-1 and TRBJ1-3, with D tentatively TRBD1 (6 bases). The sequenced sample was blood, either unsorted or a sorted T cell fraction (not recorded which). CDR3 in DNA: TGTGCCAGCAGCCCCACGGGGGCGATTAGAGGAAACACCATATATTTT. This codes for CASSPTGAIRGNTIYF.